These T cell receptor beta chains were read from a single sample in a study of blood T cell repertoires in COVID-19. Profiled with immunoSEQ multiplex PCR; TCRdb holds only in-frame clones, not every one. The sample comprises roughly 330,000 clones, 75% to 90% of which are singletons, and 5% rests with the top ten. The sample taken for sequencing was PBMCs or T cells enriched from blood (not recorded which). These receptors were collected from a man aged 30 to 45 who had recovered from COVID-19. The CDR3 runs from the conserved cysteine through the conserved F or W. A D gene is named only where the DNA matches it firmly. Expanded clones are given a class, and other clones once, few, many or no size at all.

>TRBJ2-3|NA|TRBD2|TRBV5-1
CASSGGTSGAPGAHTQYF
TGCGCCAGCAGCGGAGGGACTAGCGGGGCTCCGGGGGCTCATACGCAGTATTTT
>TRBJ2-1|NA|NA|TRBV5-4
CASSLEAGVGEQFF
TGTGCCAGCAGCTTGGAAGCAGGGGTAGGGGAGCAGTTCTTC
>TRBJ1-3|NA|NA|TRBV3-1/TRBV3-2
CASSQQGSGNTIYF
TGTGCCAGCAGCCAACAGGGCTCTGGAAACACCATATATTTT
>TRBJ2-7|NA|NA|TRBV28
CASSLTAYEQYF
TGTGCCAGCAGCCTCACAGCATACGAGCAGTACTTC
>TRBJ1-6|NA|TRBD1|TRBV19
CASSIRRTGVSYNSPLHF
TGTGCCAGTAGTATACGGCGGACAGGCGTCTCCTATAATTCACCCCTCCACTTT
>TRBJ2-2|NA|TRBD2|TRBV13
CASRDAGGTGELFF
TGTGCCAGCAGAGACGCGGGGGGAACCGGGGAGCTGTTTTTT
>TRBJ2-1|NA|NA|TRBV11-2
CASSHPPRVAYNEQFF
TGTGCCAGCAGCCACCCCCCCAGGGTCGCCTACAATGAGCAGTTCTTC
>TRBJ2-2|NA|NA|TRBV5-6
CASSLGQGELFF
TGTGCCAGCAGCTTAGGACAGGGGGAGCTGTTTTTT
>TRBJ1-2|NA|NA|TRBV3-1/TRBV3-2
CASSQGSGDGYTF
TGTGCCAGCAGCCAAGGGTCGGGGGATGGCTACACCTTC
>TRBJ1-4|NA|TRBD1|TRBV6-1
CASSEGQGHEKLFF
TGTGCCAGCAGTGAGGGACAGGGCCATGAAAAACTGTTTTTT
>TRBJ2-1|NA|NA|TRBV28
CASSYRDTYNEQFF
TGTGCCAGCAGCTACAGGGACACCTACAATGAGCAGTTCTTC
>TRBJ2-1|NA|TRBD2|TRBV9
CASSGGPKRTSGETEFF
TGTGCCAGCAGCGGAGGCCCCAAACGGACTAGCGGGGAAACGGAGTTCTTC
>TRBJ1-5|NA|NA|TRBV19
CASSIWSEPGPQHF
TGTGCCAGTAGTATCTGGTCGGAACCGGGGCCCCAGCATTTT
>TRBJ1-6|NA|NA|TRBV6-1
CASSEASRGNSPLHF
TGTGCCAGCAGTGAAGCAAGTAGAGGTAATTCACCCCTCCACTTT
>TRBJ2-1|NA|TRBD2|TRBV11-2
CASSPLGGVDNEQFF
TGTGCCAGCAGCCCCCTCGGGGGGGTGGACAATGAGCAGTTCTTC
>TRBJ1-6|NA|NA|TRBV25-1
CASQRSNSPLHF
TGTGCCAGCCAACGTAGTAATTCACCCCTCCACTTT
>TRBJ2-7|NA|NA|TRBV2
CASSEEAGHSYEQYF
TGTGCCAGCAGTGAAGAGGCGGGGCACTCCTACGAGCAGTACTTC
>TRBJ2-5|NA|TRBD2|TRBV5-1
CASSLASLLGGEETQYF
TGCGCCAGCAGCTTGGCGTCTCTCCTGGGGGGGGAAGAGACCCAGTACTTC
>TRBJ1-5|NA|NA|TRBV2
CASSEGGLRNKPQHF
TGTGCCAGCAGTGAAGGGGGGCTCCGGAATAAGCCCCAGCATTTT
>TRBJ2-2|NA|TRBD1|TRBV24-1
CATRTGQGDPGELFF
TGTGCCACCAGGACAGGACAGGGGGATCCCGGGGAGCTGTTTTTT
>TRBJ2-1|NA|TRBD1|TRBV18
CASSPFTGGFYNEQFF
TGTGCCAGCTCACCATTCACAGGGGGCTTCTACAATGAGCAGTTCTTC
>TRBJ1-3|NA|NA|TRBV18
CASSPITGSGNTIYF
TGTGCCAGCTCACCAATTACAGGGTCCGGAAACACCATATATTTT
>TRBJ1-3|few|TRBD1|TRBV3-1/TRBV3-2
CASSQDSGGSGNTIYF
TGTGCCAGCAGCCAAGATTCAGGGGGCTCTGGAAACACCATATATTTT
>TRBJ2-7|NA|TRBD2|TRBV19
CASRSRDYEYEQYF
TGTGCCAGTAGATCCCGGGACTACGAATACGAGCAGTACTTC
>TRBJ2-5|NA|NA|TRBV15
CATSIRQQETQYF
TGTGCCACCAGCATTCGACAGCAAGAGACCCAGTACTTC
>TRBJ2-7|once|NA|TRBV28
CASTNPGRVSYEQYF
TGTGCCAGCACCAATCCGGGCAGGGTCTCCTACGAGCAGTACTTC
>TRBJ2-5|NA|NA|TRBV11-2
CASSLFGGNQETQYF
TGTGCCAGCAGCCTCTTTGGCGGGAACCAAGAGACCCAGTACTTC
>TRBJ2-7|NA|TRBD1|TRBV5-6
CASSLVTGVEQYF
TGTGCCAGCAGCTTGGTGACAGGGGTCGAGCAGTACTTC